This TCR beta chain was obtained from a study of T cell responses to AZD1222 COVID-19 vaccine. General study findings and limits: The donor cohort was predominantly white British with a female majority, and clonal diversity may have been underestimated.

Some clones are missing from TCRdb's copy, which holds only in-frame ones; the method was immunoSEQ multiplex PCR. The sample holds about 120,000 clones; under 90% are singletons and the top ten take 4% to 4.5%. A note on this clone: Its antigen remains unidentified.

This clonotype was obtained from an adult in good health. The sequencing here drew on peripheral blood, taken on day 0 of AZD1222 vaccination.

CDR3: CASRSGAWKGAFF. The CDR3 coding sequence is TGTGCCAGCAGATCAGGGGCATGGAAAGGAGCTTTCTTT. The chain uses TRBV6-5 and TRBJ1-1, with TRBD1 as a possible D gene (6 bases). This CDR3 has 13 amino acids. Trimming cost V 6 bases and J 10 bases, with 18 bases left between them. Germline assignment: CDR1 MNHEY and CDR2 SVGAGI.